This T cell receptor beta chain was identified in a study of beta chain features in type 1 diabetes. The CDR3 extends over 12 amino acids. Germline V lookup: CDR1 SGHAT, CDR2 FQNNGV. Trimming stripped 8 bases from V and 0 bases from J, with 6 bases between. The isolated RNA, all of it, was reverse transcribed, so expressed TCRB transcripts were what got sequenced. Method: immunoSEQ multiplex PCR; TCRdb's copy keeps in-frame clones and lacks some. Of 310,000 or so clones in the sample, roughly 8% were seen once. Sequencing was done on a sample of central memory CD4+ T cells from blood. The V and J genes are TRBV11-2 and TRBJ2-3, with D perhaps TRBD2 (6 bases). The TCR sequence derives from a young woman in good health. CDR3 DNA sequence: TGTGCCAGCCGGGGGAGCACAGATACGCAGTATTTT. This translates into CASRGSTDTQYF.